What follows is one TCR beta chain and its context. This receptor's antigen is unknown. No per-base quality is available; no much larger clone lies one base away. The record originates from a study of T cell responses to AZD1222 COVID-19 vaccine (dated by TCRdb to the early 2020s). Notes on the research overall: AZD1222 recipients with second doses at about 4 weeks or about 12 weeks were pooled, because spike-specific TCR depth and breadth did not differ between schedules. Trial participants were enrolled by age into subgroups of 18-55, 56-69 and 70-plus years, and roughly 150, 30 and 60 TCR-sequenced participants, respectively, were included in these subgroups. TCR sequencing covered roughly 230 trial participants: approximately 200 given two doses of AZD1222 and around 25 given two doses of MenACWY control vaccine. Results and caveats for the whole study, not just this receptor: Epitopes outside the regions mutated in the B.1.351 and B.1.1.7 variants were reportedly recognized by nearly half of the unique spike-specific TCRs. Spike-specific TCR breadth and depth rose significantly after two AZD1222 doses compared with day 0 and with MenACWY recipients. In the small 56-69-year group, the increase in depth fell short of significance, most likely because of low power. Participants were mostly white British and included more females than males, and it was suggested by the authors that clonal diversity may have been underestimated. Because no day 14 peak-response samples were available, repertoires were characterized only after the peak T cell response. CD4 TCRs associated with the vaccine covered the entire spike protein, and the dominant responses were in regions 160-218 and 743-854. Conclusions about previously exposed vaccinees are limited, since just six AZD1222 recipients were seropositive for SARS-CoV-2 at baseline.

The time point label for this specimen denotes: baseline before first vaccination. Samples from vaccinated people were obtained from the UK trials COV001 and COV002, which included a single-blind randomized controlled phase 2/3 trial of AZD1222 (ChAdOx1 nCoV-19) in healthy adults. For TCRbeta chain sequencing, PBMC samples were collected from trial participants at day 0 and at day 28 after the second dose. V loses 6 bases at its end and J loses 3 bases; junction bases beyond the gene matches: 9. CDR1 and CDR2, looked up from the germline V gene, are MNHEY and SVGAGI. The CDR3 goes from the cysteine to the phenylalanine over 15 residues. Only the CDR3 part of the read is kept: 45 bases, read in frame from the first base. The CDR3 regions of human TCRbeta chains were analyzed by immunosequencing. The study's processing was this. Repertoire TCRs were checked for matches against a reference library of SARS-CoV-2-specific TCRs that had been generated using the MIRA antigen-specificity platform. Breadth meant the fraction of unique TCRs that were SARS-CoV-2-associated, whereas depth meant the fraction of total T cells that were SARS-CoV-2-associated. Each spike-specific TCR was assigned to its reactive spike region and to a CD4 or CD8 class using the MIRA data. Log10-transformed breadth and depth values were compared by one-way ANOVA with Sidak's multiple comparisons tests. TCRdb re-hosts the immuneACCESS table, in-frame sequences only. Its copies lack some clones; in the studies checked, an unresolved V gene accounts for under half of them, and the cause for the rest is not known. For V, J and clone size, that table is used; D and trimming come from the DNA. This sample is represented by 120,000 or so clones; 85% to 90% of them were singletons. Under 3.5% of the sample is taken by the ten largest.

The sequence was collected from an adult in good health. The source was peripheral blood, collected on day 0 of AZD1222 vaccination. This chain joins TRBV6-5 to TRBJ2-3; TRBD1 fits 7 bases in the junction. In nucleotides, the sequence is TGTGCCAGCAGAGACGACAGGGATTGGACAGATACGCAGTATTTT. The translation is CASRDDRDWTDTQYF.